The rows below give T cell receptor beta chains drawn from one sample of a study of T cell repertoires in cytomegalovirus infection. TCRdb used MiXCR to reprocess the reads, holding one entry per CDR3 protein. The sample includes around 440,000 distinct CDR3 sequences, around 11% of them seen just once. Sequenced input: PBMCs. The receptor set was obtained from a human donor in good health (CMV status not recorded). Some clones in this sample may be carry-over from other donors' samples. CDR3s include the opening cysteine and the closing phenylalanine or tryptophan. D genes are given only for firm matches. Rows give clone size only sometimes, using once, few, many, or a class for an expanded clone.

many | TRBD1 | TRBJ1-1 | TRBV7-8 | TGTGCCAGCAGCTTCAATGATCGGACAGGGGTTTGGCGTGTCACTGAAGCTTTCTTT | CASSFNDRTGVWRVTEAFF
NA | NA | TRBJ2-1 | TRBV2 | TGTGCCAGCAGTGAAAGCGCTAGCGCGAGCTCCTACAATGAGCAGTTCTTC | CASSESASASSYNEQFF
NA | NA | TRBJ2-2 | TRBV7-9 | TGTGCCAGCAGCTTAGCAGGAGCGGGCTGGCGGTTCACCGGGGAGCTGTTTTTT | CASSLAGAGWRFTGELFF
many | TRBD1 | TRBJ1-2 | TRBV6-1 | TGTGCCAGCAGTTCGGGACAGGGGGCCCCCCCGGATGGCTACACCTTC | CASSSGQGAPPDGYTF
NA | TRBD2 | TRBJ2-3 | TRBV20-1 | TGCAGTGCTATCGGCCTAGCGGGCTTCACAGATACGCAGTATTTT | CSAIGLAGFTDTQYF
many | TRBD2 | TRBJ2-3 | TRBV7-8 | TGTGCCAGCAGCTTAACGGGGACTAGCGGGAGGCACACAGATACGCAGTATTTT | CASSLTGTSGRHTDTQYF
many | NA | TRBJ1-1 | TRBV19 | TGTGCCAGTAGTAGAAACAGGATCACTGAAGCTTTCTTT | CASSRNRITEAFF
many | NA | TRBJ1-4 | TRBV27 | TGTGCCAGCAGTTTAGCAGCGGAGGGGAATGAAAAACTGTTTTTT | CASSLAAEGNEKLFF
many | NA | TRBJ2-5 | TRBV6-1 | TGTGCCAGCAGTGGGGACGGCGAAGTCCAAGAGACCCAGTACTTC | CASSGDGEVQETQYF
many | TRBD1 | TRBJ1-1 | TRBV6-1 | TGTGCCAGCATTCTGGACAGGCTCGAGTCTGAAGCTTTCTTT | CASILDRLESEAFF
many | NA | TRBJ2-5 | TRBV7-9 | TGTGCCAGCAGCTTAGCGGAGTCAGCACAAGAGACCCAGTACTTC | CASSLAESAQETQYF
many | NA | TRBJ1-5 | TRBV7-6 | TGTGCCAGCATCTCCCAGGCTGGAGGGCGTTGGGGCAAAAAGGGTCAGCCCCAGCATTTT | CASISQAGGRWGKKGQPQHF
many | NA | TRBJ2-5 | TRBV25-1 | TGTGCCAGCAGTGAGTTTATGACAGGCCAAGAGACCCAGTACTTC | CASSEFMTGQETQYF
NA | NA | TRBJ1-6 | TRBV27 | TGTGCCAGCAGTTTCGGACGGGGAAATTCACCCCTCCACTTT | CASSFGRGNSPLHF
many | NA | TRBJ2-3 | TRBV12-5 | TGTGCTAGTGGCCCCCAGGACGTCCATACGCAGTATTTT | CASGPQDVHTQYF
many | NA | TRBJ2-5 | TRBV23-1 | TGCGCCAGCAGTCAATCGTCCTTTCAAGAGACCCAGTACTTC | CASSQSSFQETQYF
many | TRBD1 | TRBJ2-1 | TRBV12-5 | TGTGCTAGTGGTCCATTACAAAGAGTCCGGGACAGGGGCCACAATGAGCAGTTCTTC | CASGPLQRVRDRGHNEQFF
NA | NA | TRBJ2-1 | TRBV5-1 | TGCGCCAGCAGCGGGGGACTTCCGGGACAGTACAATGAGCAGTTCTTC | CASSGGLPGQYNEQFF
NA | NA | TRBJ1-5 | TRBV28 | TGTGCCAGCAGTTTCCCGGGACATGCGAGCAATCAGCCCCAGCATTTT | CASSFPGHASNQPQHF
many | NA | TRBJ1-5 | TRBV12-3/TRBV12-4 | TGTGCCAGCAGTCGGCAGGAGATCCTAAATCGGGGGAATAGCAATCAGCCCCAGCATTTT | CASSRQEILNRGNSNQPQHF
many | NA | TRBJ2-2 | TRBV5-1 | TGTGCCAGCAGCTTACGAGGGACGAACACCGGGGAGCTGTTTTTT | CASSLRGTNTGELFF